This entry lists 30 T cell receptor beta chains sequenced from one sample in a study of blood T cell repertoires in COVID-19. Here immunoSEQ multiplex PCR was the method, and the copy in TCRdb shows in-frame clones only, minus some. The data contain about 380,000 clones, more than 75% of them singletons. The sample consisted of PBMCs or T cells enriched from blood (not recorded which). These receptors all stem from a young man who had recovered from COVID-19.

Comments on this clone: One end of the junction varies from germline; a read error may be responsible. The V call is TRBV28, the J call TRBJ1-2; 9 positions match TRBD1. CDR3 length: 14 amino acids. CDR1 MDHEN and CDR2 SYDVKM come from the germline V gene. CDR3 nucleotides: TGTGCCAGCACTTTAGGGACAGGGAACTATGGCTACACCTTC. Translated: CASTLGTGNYGYTF.

This clone occurred a few times. This rearrangement joins TRBV9 to TRBJ2-1; possibly TRBD1 for D (5 bases). The V and J ends lost 4 bases and 2 bases respectively, with 13 bases between them. Germline values: CDR1 SGDLS, CDR2 YYNGEE. The CDR3 covers 15 residues. CDR3 amino acids: CASSTTGDTYNEQFF. The CDR3 nucleotides are TGTGCCAGCAGCACTACAGGTGACACCTACAATGAGCAGTTCTTC.

The V gene is TRBV6-1, the J gene TRBJ1-1; TRBD1 agrees at 7 bases. The CDR3 spans 14 residues. The germline V gene has CDR1 MNHNS and CDR2 SASEGT. V gave up 7 bases and J gave up 4 bases; unmatched junction bases: 9. The CDR3 protein is CASNIRGGFTEAFF. The CDR3 bases are TGTGCCAGCAACATTAGAGGGGGCTTCACTGAAGCTTTCTTT.

The rearrangement uses TRBV23-1 and TRBJ2-1; D is undetermined. TRBV23-1 falls under the ORF class, with uncertain function. This CDR3 comprises 16 residues. V was cut by 4 bases and J by 0 bases, with 13 bases left in between. The CDR3 sequence: CASSPLGVSSYNEQFF. Written as DNA, the CDR3 is TGCGCCAGCAGTCCCCTGGGCGTGAGCTCCTACAATGAGCAGTTCTTC.

The chain joins TRBV5-6 to TRBJ2-3, with D perhaps TRBD2 (5 bases). Germline V CDR1 and CDR2: SGHDT, YYEEEE. The CDR3 runs 14 residues. V was cut by 5 bases and J by 2 bases, with 12 bases left in between. The CDR3 DNA reads as TGTGCCAGCAGGCTGGGAGTGTTCACAGATACGCAGTATTTT. Protein product: CASRLGVFTDTQYF.

CDR3 bases: TGTGCCAGCTCACAGACTGCGGGAAACACTGAAGCTTTCTTT. Translation gives CASSQTAGNTEAFF. The chain uses TRBV18 and TRBJ1-1, with unresolved D. The CDR3 sequence is 14 residues long. The V and J ends lost 4 bases and 2 bases respectively, with 11 bases between them. In germline, CDR1 is KGHSH, CDR2 LQKENI.

The chain uses TRBV6-4 and TRBJ1-1, with D unclear. V dropped 7 bases and J dropped 7 bases, with 16 bases sitting between them. Germline CDR1 reads MRHNA; CDR2 reads SNTAGT. This CDR3 is built from 13 residues. The CDR3 nucleotides are TGTGCCAGCACCGACAATGAGGGAGATGAAGCTTTCTTT. Translating it yields CASTDNEGDEAFF.

The V gene is TRBV3-1 (or the pseudogene TRBV3-2), the J gene TRBJ1-5; D not certain. The CDR3 extends over 15 amino acids. Germline loops: CDR1 LGHDT, CDR2 YNNKEL (reference sequence). Trimming stripped 2 bases from V and 0 bases from J, with 8 bases between. CDR3: CASSQSLYSNQPQHF. The CDR3 nucleotides are TGTGCCAGCAGCCAATCCCTTTATAGCAATCAGCCCCAGCATTTT.

The rearrangement joins TRBV9 to TRBJ2-1; 7 positions agree with TRBD1. CDR1 is SGDLS, CDR2 YYNGEE, per germline. V lost 0 bases, J lost 1 base, and 16 bases stayed unmatched. The CDR3 runs to 20 residues. CDR3 sequence (DNA): TGTGCCAGCAGCGTAGTGGTGGGGGAGCGACAGGGAGCATCCTACAATGAGCAGTTCTTC. As protein: CASSVVVGERQGASYNEQFF.

This clone was found a few times. This chain joins TRBV27 and TRBJ2-2; tentative D call: TRBD1 (5 bases). There are 14 residues in the CDR3. Germline V gene data show CDR1 as MNHEY and CDR2 as SMNVEV (reference sequence). Trimming stripped 5 bases from V and 2 bases from J, with 9 bases between. The CDR3 DNA reads TGTGCCAGCAGTGACAGACTTAACACCGGGGAGCTGTTTTTT. Its translation is CASSDRLNTGELFF.

The chain combines TRBV9 with TRBJ2-3; 7 bases map to TRBD2. CDR3 length: 16 residues. V shed 5 bases, J shed 1 base, and the junction held 10 bases outside the gene matches. CDR1 and CDR2 from the germline V gene are SGDLS and YYNGEE. This CDR3 reads CASRPGASGRTDTQYF. In nucleotides, the CDR3 is TGTGCCAGCAGACCTGGGGCTAGCGGACGCACAGATACGCAGTATTTT.

V and J are TRBV2 and TRBJ1-5; 7 bases are a match to TRBD1. Losses at the gene ends were 6 bases for V and 8 bases for J; bases not matched to a gene: 13. The CDR3 runs 15 residues. Germline lookup yields CDR1 SNHLY and CDR2 FYNNEI. CDR3: CASSRNPDGTEPQHF. The DNA for the CDR3 is TGTGCCAGCAGCCGGAACCCTGACGGGACAGAGCCCCAGCATTTT.

This chain connects TRBV4-1 to TRBJ2-3; 9 positions agree with TRBD1. This CDR3 has 14 residues. V gave up 4 bases and J gave up 3 bases; unmatched junction bases: 2. CDR1 and CDR2 from the germline V gene are MGHRA and YSYEKL. The CDR3 DNA is TGCGCCAGCAGCCGGGACAGGGAAACAGATACGCAGTATTTT. Translating gives CASSRDRETDTQYF.

This clone was counted once. This CDR3 is CASSADRAAYGYTF. CDR3 in DNA: TGTGCCAGCAGTGCAGACAGGGCGGCCTATGGCTACACCTTC. The V gene is TRBV2, the J gene TRBJ1-2; the match to TRBD1 covers 7 bases. This CDR3 comprises 14 residues. The V segment lost 4 bases and the J segment 4 bases; nucleotides outside the gene matches: 6. Per the germline V gene, CDR1 is SNHLY and CDR2 is FYNNEI.

The rearrangement links TRBV18 to TRBJ2-2, with D possibly matching TRBD1 (6 bases). The CDR3 length is 16 residues. In germline, CDR1 is KGHSH, CDR2 LQKENI. The germline V and J ends were trimmed by 1 base and 4 bases, with 13 bases remaining between them. Here the CDR3 reads CASSPRPGATTGELFF. CDR3 sequence (DNA): TGTGCCAGCTCACCACGTCCAGGGGCCACCACCGGGGAGCTGTTTTTT.

V gene TRBV19 combines with J gene TRBJ2-5; D gene uncertain. The CDR3 has 11 residues. Germline lookup yields CDR1 LNHDA and CDR2 SQIVND (reference sequence). Between the trimmed V and J ends, which lost 3 bases and 4 bases, there was a span of 3 bases. The CDR3 region is CASSIRETQYF. For the CDR3, the DNA is TGTGCCAGTAGTATCCGAGAGACCCAGTACTTC.

The chain is built from TRBV27 and TRBJ2-3; D is perhaps TRBD2 (5 bases). CDR1 and CDR2 from the germline V gene are MNHEY and SMNVEV (reference sequence). The CDR3 spans 13 residues. V was pared by 9 bases and J by 8 bases, with 18 bases between. CDR3 region: CASSDLAWSTQYF. CDR3 nucleotides: TGTGCCAGTTCGGACCTAGCCTGGAGTACGCAGTATTTT.

The rearrangement uses TRBV30 and TRBJ1-4; tentatively, D is TRBD1 (5 bases). This CDR3 comprises 15 residues. Germline loops: CDR1 GTSNPN, CDR2 SVGIG (reference sequence). Trimming took off 8 bases at V and 7 bases at J, with 23 bases between the two ends. Here the CDR3 DNA reads TGTGCCCAGTCCTTGGGACTGCGCGGGCCTGAAAAACTGTTTTTT. The encoded protein is CAQSLGLRGPEKLFF.

The chain recombines TRBV11-2 with TRBJ2-7, with TRBD1 identical over 9 bases. V gave up 1 base and J gave up 3 bases; unmatched junction bases: 1. The V gene's germline CDR1 is SGHAT and CDR2 FQNNGV. The CDR3 is 14 residues long. The CDR3 protein is CASSLVGQGYEQYF. Here the CDR3 DNA reads TGTGCCAGCAGCTTAGTGGGACAGGGCTACGAGCAGTACTTC.

The J gene is TRBJ2-7, the V gene TRBV19; 9 positions match TRBD1. There are 14 residues in the CDR3. Germline CDR1 and CDR2: LNHDA and SQIVND (reference sequence). V trimming: 4 bases; J trimming: 2 bases; junction bases outside the gene matches: 3. The CDR3 DNA is TGTGCCAGTAGTACCGGGACAGGGCCCTACGAGCAGTACTTC. Translated: CASSTGTGPYEQYF.

In its sample, this clone was seen once. The chain couples TRBV7-9 to TRBJ2-3, with 13 positions matching TRBD2. J was trimmed by 4 bases and V by 4 bases; bases with no gene match: 8. The CDR3 contains 17 residues. The germline CDR1 and CDR2 sequences are SEHNR and FQNEAQ (reference sequence). The CDR3 region is CASSSSTSGGASDTQYF. The CDR3 bases are TGTGCCAGCAGCTCCTCCACTAGCGGGGGGGCCTCAGATACGCAGTATTTT.

The chain has TRBV3-1 (or the pseudogene TRBV3-2) and TRBJ1-2; weak D call: TRBD1 (5 bases). V was pared by 4 bases and J by 12 bases, with 21 bases between. CDR3 length equals 14 residues. CDR1 and CDR2 (germline): LGHDT, YNNKEL (reference sequence). The CDR3 here is CASSPALGEGQHTF. DNA for the CDR3: TGTGCCAGCAGCCCTGCCCTGGGGGAGGGGCAACACACCTTC.

V gene TRBV18 combines with J gene TRBJ1-6, with 8 bases fitting TRBD1. Germline loops: CDR1 KGHSH, CDR2 LQKENI. The length of the CDR3 is 14 residues. V dropped 6 bases and J dropped 9; count of bases not matched to a gene: 7. The CDR3 spells CASSPGQGVSPLHF. DNA for the CDR3: TGTGCCAGCTCGCCCGGACAGGGTGTTTCACCCCTCCACTTT.

The chain uses TRBV18 and TRBJ1-1; D not certain. The CDR3 has 11 residues. Per the germline V gene, CDR1 is KGHSH and CDR2 is LQKENI. V was shortened by 4 bases and J by 11 bases, with 11 bases between the two germline ends. CDR3 amino acids: CASSRGLVAFF. Here the CDR3 DNA reads TGTGCCAGCTCACGAGGTCTCGTCGCTTTCTTT.

V usage is TRBV4-1 and J usage is TRBJ1-2; perhaps TRBD1 as D (5 bases). CDR3 length: 15 residues. Germline CDR1 reads MGHRA; CDR2 reads YSYEKL. The V end lost 0 bases, the J end lost 4 bases, and 12 bases lay between the germline ends. The CDR3 spells CASSQEGGFAYGYTF. CDR3 sequence (DNA): TGCGCCAGCAGCCAAGAGGGGGGGTTTGCCTATGGCTACACCTTC.

CDR3 residues: CASSLPGTAVVKQFF. DNA for the CDR3: TGCGCCAGCAGCCTACCCGGGACTGCTGTAGTGAAACAGTTCTTC. The genes are TRBV5-1 and TRBJ2-1, with D possibly matching TRBD2 (6 bases). Germline assignment: CDR1 SGHRS and CDR2 YFSETQ. The CDR3 contains 15 residues. V lost 4 bases to trimming and J lost 13 bases, with 24 bases between them.

The gene calls are TRBV6-5 and TRBJ2-7; D may be TRBD2 (5 bases). CDR1 is MNHEY and CDR2 is SVGAGI in the germline V gene. The CDR3 loop spans 13 amino acids. V dropped 1 base and J dropped 6 bases, with 10 bases sitting between them. CDR3 region: CASSYLQAGEQYF. The CDR3 coding sequence is TGTGCCAGCAGTTACTTGCAGGCGGGCGAGCAGTACTTC.

The chain joins TRBV6-5 to TRBJ2-7; TRBD2 matches 13 bases. The CDR3 has 14 amino acids. J gave up 5 bases and V 6 bases, and 4 bases lay outside the gene matches. From germline, CDR1 is MNHEY and CDR2 SVGAGI. CDR3 sequence reads: CASRPGLAGNEQYF. CDR3 sequence (DNA): TGTGCCAGCAGGCCGGGACTAGCGGGAAACGAGCAGTACTTC.

The chain couples TRBV6-1 to TRBJ1-5; 8 bases match TRBD1. Germline V gene sequence: CDR1 MNHNS, CDR2 SASEGT. The CDR3 extends over 17 amino acids. The trim removed 4 bases at V and 0 bases at J, leaving 8 bases unmatched. The CDR3: CASSAGTGRSSNQPQHF. CDR3 nucleotide sequence: TGTGCCAGCAGTGCCGGGACAGGAAGAAGTAGCAATCAGCCCCAGCATTTT.

This chain joins TRBV5-6 and TRBJ2-5; 9 bases are shared with TRBD2. Per germline, CDR1 SGHDT and CDR2 YYEEEE. This CDR3 comprises 15 residues. With V trimmed by 4 bases and J by 5 bases, 9 bases remained unmatched. In DNA form, the CDR3 reads TGTGCCAGCAGCGACGCGGGGGGGCGAGGGGAGACCCAGTACTTC. Protein sequence: CASSDAGGRGETQYF.